The clone carrying this T cell receptor beta chain showed up just a few times. This sample was taken from a study of blood T cell repertoires in COVID-19. Background on the study: The samples span acute and convalescent COVID-19 from the United States, Italy and Spain. PBMCs, B-cell-depleted T cells, or T cells provided the cDNA or gDNA that made up the material.

Original processing methods: Using reference gene primer amplification, nucleated cell counts were estimated. The data were produced by immunoSEQ multiplex PCR, yet TCRdb's version contains in-frame clones alone and is incomplete. That table furnishes V, J and clone size, whereas the DNA furnished D and trimming. The sample carries about 210,000 clones, roughly 84% recorded once. Per germline, CDR1 LGHDT and CDR2 YNNKEL (reference sequence). The V end lost 4 bases, the J end lost 0 bases, and 6 bases lay between the germline ends. The length of the CDR3 is 13 residues. The receptor was isolated from a man aged 50 to 60 with active or convalescent COVID-19. The gene calls are TRBV3-1 (or the pseudogene TRBV3-2) and TRBJ2-5; D possibly corresponds to TRBD2 (6 bases). The sample taken for sequencing was peripheral blood. CDR3 protein: CASSRDYQETQYF. As DNA, the CDR3 is TGTGCCAGCAGCCGGGACTACCAAGAGACCCAGTACTTC.